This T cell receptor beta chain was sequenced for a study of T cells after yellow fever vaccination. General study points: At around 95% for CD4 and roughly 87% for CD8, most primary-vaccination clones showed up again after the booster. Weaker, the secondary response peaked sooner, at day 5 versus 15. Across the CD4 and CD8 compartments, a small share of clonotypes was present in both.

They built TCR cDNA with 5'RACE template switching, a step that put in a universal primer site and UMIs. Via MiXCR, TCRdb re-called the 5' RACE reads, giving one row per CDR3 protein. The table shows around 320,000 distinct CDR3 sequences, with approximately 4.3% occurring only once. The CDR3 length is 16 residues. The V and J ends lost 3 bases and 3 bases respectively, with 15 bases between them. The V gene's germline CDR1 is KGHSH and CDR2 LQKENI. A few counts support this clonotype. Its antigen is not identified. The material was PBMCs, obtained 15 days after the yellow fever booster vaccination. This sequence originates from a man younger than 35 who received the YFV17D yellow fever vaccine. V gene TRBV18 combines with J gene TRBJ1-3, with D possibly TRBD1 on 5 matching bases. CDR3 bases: TGTGCCAGCTCACCGTACGGGACTGAAAATGGAAACACCATATATTTT. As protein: CASSPYGTENGNTIYF.